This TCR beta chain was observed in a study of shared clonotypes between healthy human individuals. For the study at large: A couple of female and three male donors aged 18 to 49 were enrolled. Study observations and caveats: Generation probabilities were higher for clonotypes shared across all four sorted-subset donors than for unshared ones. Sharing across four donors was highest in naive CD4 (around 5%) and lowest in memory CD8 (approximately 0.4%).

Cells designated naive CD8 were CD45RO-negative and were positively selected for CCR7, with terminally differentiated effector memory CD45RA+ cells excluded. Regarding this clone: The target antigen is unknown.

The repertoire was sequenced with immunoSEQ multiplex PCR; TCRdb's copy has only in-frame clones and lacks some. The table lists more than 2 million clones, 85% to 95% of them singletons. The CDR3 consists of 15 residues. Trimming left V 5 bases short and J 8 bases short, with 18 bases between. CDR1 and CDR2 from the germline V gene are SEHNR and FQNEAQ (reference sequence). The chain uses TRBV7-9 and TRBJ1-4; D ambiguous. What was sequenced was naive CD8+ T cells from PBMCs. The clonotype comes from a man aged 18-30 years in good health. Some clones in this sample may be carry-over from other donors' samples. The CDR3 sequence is CASSLTGKHPEKLFF. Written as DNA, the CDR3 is TGTGCCAGCAGCCTAACCGGGAAGCATCCAGAAAAACTGTTTTTT. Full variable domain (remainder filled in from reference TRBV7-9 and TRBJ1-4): DTGVSQNPRHKITKRGQNVTFRCDPISEHNRLYWYRQTLGQGPEFLTYFQNEAQLEKSRLLSDRFSAERPKGSFSTLEIQRTEQGDSAMYLCASSLTGKHPEKLFFGSGTQLSVL.